These T cell receptor beta chains were read from a single sample in a study of human T cells and chemical hapten exposure. Each CDR3 protein gets one entry after TCRdb re-called the RACE reads with MiXCR. The repertoire holds over 80,000 distinct CDR3 sequences, with approximately 11% as singletons. The input for sequencing was whole blood, taken in connection with sensitization to the hapten diphenylcyclopropenone (DPC). These receptors were taken from a woman younger than 45 with alopecia areata. Some clones in this sample may be carry-over from other donors' samples. Each CDR3 is given with its conserved first and last residue. The D gene is left open where the match is weak. Where a row states a size, it is once, few, many or the class of an expanded clone; other rows omit it.

CDR3: CASSLETSGGDTQYF
DNA: TGTGCCAGCAGCTTGGAGACTAGCGGGGGTGATACGCAGTATTTT
V: TRBV5-4
size: many
J: TRBJ2-3
D: TRBD2

CDR3: CASSPGRRTDTQYF
DNA: TGTGCCAGCAGCCCAGGCCGCCGCACAGATACGCAGTATTTT
V: TRBV3-1
size: many
J: TRBJ2-3
D: -

CDR3: CASSVQESNYGYTF
DNA: TGTGCCAGCAGTGTACAGGAATCTAACTATGGCTACACCTTC
V: TRBV2
size: -
J: TRBJ1-2
D: -

CDR3: CASSPLPGLATSTDTQYF
DNA: TGTGCCAGCTCACCACTTCCAGGACTAGCGACTAGCACAGATACGCAGTATTTT
V: TRBV18
size: many
J: TRBJ2-3
D: TRBD2

CDR3: CASSLVLRGEAFF
DNA: TGTGCCAGCAGCTTGGTACTGAGGGGTGAAGCTTTCTTT
V: TRBV5-5
size: -
J: TRBJ1-1
D: -

CDR3: CSAKGSRGGLNTGELFF
DNA: TGCAGTGCTAAGGGTTCTAGGGGCGGCCTGAACACCGGGGAGCTGTTTTTT
V: TRBV20-1
size: -
J: TRBJ2-2
D: -

CDR3: CASSEGSEQYF
DNA: TGTGCCAGCAGTGAAGGGTCCGAGCAGTACTTC
V: TRBV2
size: few
J: TRBJ2-7
D: -

CDR3: CATSETRDTSYNEQFF
DNA: TGTGCCACCAGTGAAACCCGGGACACCTCCTACAATGAGCAGTTCTTC
V: TRBV24-1
size: many
J: TRBJ2-1
D: -

CDR3: CATSDTIGPPLIQETQYF
DNA: TGTGCCACCAGTGATACCATCGGGCCTCCCCTAATCCAAGAGACCCAGTACTTC
V: TRBV24-1
size: few
J: TRBJ2-5
D: -

CDR3: CASGTGFEYGYTF
DNA: TGTGCCAGCGGTACAGGTTTCGAGTATGGCTACACCTTC
V: TRBV5-5
size: few
J: TRBJ1-2
D: -

CDR3: CASSQLTGVVTEAFF
DNA: TGTGCCAGCAGCCAACTGACAGGGGTAGTGACTGAAGCTTTCTTT
V: TRBV4-2
size: many
J: TRBJ1-1
D: TRBD1

CDR3: CATSDRDFSYNEQFF
DNA: TGTGCCACCAGTGACCGGGATTTCTCCTACAATGAGCAGTTCTTC
V: TRBV24-1
size: many
J: TRBJ2-1
D: -

CDR3: CASSLDESGANVLTF
DNA: TGTGCCAGCAGTTTAGACGAGTCTGGGGCCAACGTCCTGACTTTC
V: TRBV28
size: -
J: TRBJ2-6
D: -

CDR3: CASSEADTQYF
DNA: TGCGCCAGCAGTGAGGCGGATACGCAGTATTTT
V: TRBV10-2
size: few
J: TRBJ2-3
D: -

CDR3: CASSPLQQGDNSPLHF
DNA: TGTGCCAGCTCACCACTCCAACAGGGAGATAATTCACCCCTCCACTTT
V: TRBV18
size: many
J: TRBJ1-6
D: -

CDR3: CSVPSGGLTDTQYF
DNA: TGCAGCGTTCCCAGCGGGGGACTCACAGATACGCAGTATTTT
V: TRBV29-1
size: many
J: TRBJ2-3
D: TRBD2

CDR3: CASSWLGPKLDTQYF
DNA: TGCGCCAGCAGCTGGCTGGGACCCAAATTGGATACGCAGTATTTT
V: TRBV5-1
size: -
J: TRBJ2-3
D: -

CDR3: CASSFTYNEQFF
DNA: TGTGCCAGCAGTTTCACCTACAATGAGCAGTTCTTC
V: TRBV6-2/TRBV6-3
size: many
J: TRBJ2-1
D: -

CDR3: CASSYAGQGYYEQYF
DNA: TGTGCCAGCAGTTACGCCGGACAGGGATACTACGAGCAGTACTTC
V: TRBV6-2/TRBV6-3
size: many
J: TRBJ2-7
D: TRBD1

CDR3: CASSLDLGSSNEKLFF
DNA: TGTGCCAGCAGCTTAGATCTGGGCAGTTCTAATGAAAAACTGTTTTTT
V: TRBV11-2
size: many
J: TRBJ1-4
D: -

CDR3: CASSLLSGTGNSPLHF
DNA: TGTGCCAGCAGCCTCCTCTCCGGGACAGGAAATTCACCCCTCCACTTT
V: TRBV7-9
size: many
J: TRBJ1-6
D: TRBD1

CDR3: CASTTGKQGSSYNSPLHF
DNA: TGTGCCAGCACCACGGGGAAACAGGGAAGCTCCTATAATTCACCCCTCCACTTT
V: TRBV7-8
size: many
J: TRBJ1-6
D: -

CDR3: CASSSHETQYF
DNA: TGTGCCAGCAGCTCTCATGAGACCCAGTACTTC
V: TRBV7-2
size: many
J: TRBJ2-5
D: -

CDR3: CASSTRGWVGTEAFF
DNA: TGTGCCAGCAGCACCCGAGGCTGGGTTGGGACTGAAGCTTTCTTT
V: TRBV5-8
size: few
J: TRBJ1-1
D: -

CDR3: CASTNEEGMNTEAFF
DNA: TGTGCCAGCACCAACGAGGAGGGGATGAACACTGAAGCTTTCTTT
V: TRBV6-6
size: -
J: TRBJ1-1
D: -

CDR3: CSAALPGTAQGQYF
DNA: TGCAGTGCTGCCCTCCCCGGGACCGCTCAAGGGCAGTACTTC
V: TRBV20-1
size: -
J: TRBJ2-7
D: -

CDR3: CASSQDRGPRSNQPQHF
DNA: TGTGCCAGCAGCCAAGATAGGGGACCGAGGAGCAATCAGCCCCAGCATTTT
V: TRBV4-2
size: many
J: TRBJ1-5
D: -

CDR3: CASSFDKETQYF
DNA: TGCGCCAGCAGCTTTGACAAAGAGACCCAGTACTTC
V: TRBV5-1
size: -
J: TRBJ2-5
D: -

CDR3: CASSLREGDTQYF
DNA: TGTGCCAGCAGCCTTAGAGAGGGGGATACGCAGTATTTT
V: TRBV7-3
size: -
J: TRBJ2-3
D: -

CDR3: CASSKIRAQTKNQPQHF
DNA: TGTGCCAGCAGTAAAATCCGGGCCCAAACAAAAAATCAGCCCCAGCATTTT
V: TRBV6-2/TRBV6-3
size: -
J: TRBJ1-5
D: -

CDR3: CASSVQPGSETQYF
DNA: TGTGCCAGCAGCGTACAACCAGGTTCGGAGACCCAGTACTTC
V: TRBV9
size: -
J: TRBJ2-5
D: -

CDR3: CASSSGQGVPPLHF
DNA: TGTGCCAGCAGCTCTGGACAGGGGGTACCACCCCTCCACTTT
V: TRBV7-9
size: many
J: TRBJ1-6
D: TRBD1

CDR3: CASSLEQGTPYGYTF
DNA: TGTGCCAGCAGCTTAGAACAGGGGACACCGTATGGCTACACCTTC
V: TRBV5-5
size: few
J: TRBJ1-2
D: TRBD1

CDR3: CASSRRTLQETQYF
DNA: TGTGCCAGCAGTCGTCGGACTTTACAAGAGACCCAGTACTTC
V: TRBV12-3/TRBV12-4
size: few
J: TRBJ2-5
D: -

CDR3: CASSSHGQGAPYNEQFF
DNA: TGTGCCAGCAGCTCCCATGGACAGGGGGCCCCCTACAATGAGCAGTTCTTC
V: TRBV13
size: -
J: TRBJ2-1
D: TRBD1

CDR3: CASSLATAATDTQYF
DNA: TGTGCCAGCAGCTTAGCGACCGCAGCCACAGATACGCAGTATTTT
V: TRBV7-6
size: many
J: TRBJ2-3
D: -

CDR3: CASSPDRINYGYTF
DNA: TGTGCCAGCAGCCCGGACAGAATTAACTATGGCTACACCTTC
V: TRBV11-2
size: few
J: TRBJ1-2
D: -

CDR3: CSVRDRVNLAKNIQYF
DNA: TGCAGCGTCCGGGACAGGGTTAACTTAGCCAAAAACATTCAGTACTTC
V: TRBV29-1
size: -
J: TRBJ2-4
D: TRBD1

CDR3: CASSQGGQPYGYTF
DNA: TGTGCCAGCAGCCAAGGAGGGCAGCCATATGGCTACACCTTC
V: TRBV4-2
size: few
J: TRBJ1-2
D: -

CDR3: CASSPPGTGIYEQYF
DNA: TGTGCCAGCAGCCCCCCCGGGACAGGTATCTACGAGCAGTACTTC
V: TRBV28
size: -
J: TRBJ2-7
D: TRBD1

CDR3: CSAERGQGRTEAFF
DNA: TGCAGTGCTGAGCGGGGACAGGGACGAACTGAAGCTTTCTTT
V: TRBV20-1
size: many
J: TRBJ1-1
D: TRBD1

CDR3: CASSLGLYQETQYF
DNA: TGTGCCAGCAGTTTAGGTCTGTACCAAGAGACCCAGTACTTC
V: TRBV28
size: many
J: TRBJ2-5
D: -

CDR3: CSVRAGPDTQYF
DNA: TGCAGCGTTCGGGCGGGGCCCGATACGCAGTATTTT
V: TRBV29-1
size: many
J: TRBJ2-3
D: -

CDR3: CASSLERNNSPLHF
DNA: TGTGCCAGCAGCTTGGAACGGAATAATTCACCCCTCCACTTT
V: TRBV5-4
size: many
J: TRBJ1-6
D: -

CDR3: CASSLSGSEAFF
DNA: TGTGCCAGCAGTTTATCAGGTTCTGAAGCTTTCTTT
V: TRBV28
size: few
J: TRBJ1-1
D: -

CDR3: CASRQGPLSGEQYF
DNA: TGTGCCAGTAGACAGGGGCCGTTAAGTGGCGAGCAGTACTTC
V: TRBV19
size: many
J: TRBJ2-7
D: TRBD1

CDR3: CASSVGRGSYNSPLHF
DNA: TGTGCCAGCAGCGTGGGCAGGGGTTCCTATAATTCACCCCTCCACTTT
V: TRBV9
size: many
J: TRBJ1-6
D: -

CDR3: CASRGLDGGVSPYEQYF
DNA: TGTGCCAGCAGGGGGTTGGACGGCGGAGTGAGCCCCTACGAGCAGTACTTC
V: TRBV6-2/TRBV6-3
size: many
J: TRBJ2-7
D: -

CDR3: CASTLTILGDTQYF
DNA: TGTGCCAGCACCCTTACCATTCTGGGAGATACGCAGTATTTT
V: TRBV28
size: -
J: TRBJ2-3
D: -

CDR3: CASSHEGGRTQHF
DNA: TGTGCCAGCAGTCATGAGGGAGGACGAACCCAGCATTTT
V: TRBV6-5
size: few
J: TRBJ1-5
D: -

CDR3: CASSLNNEQFF
DNA: TGTGCCAGCAGCCTGAACAATGAGCAGTTCTTC
V: TRBV5-6
size: many
J: TRBJ2-1
D: -

CDR3: CASSLEGTVSNEQFF
DNA: TGTGCCAGCAGCTTAGAAGGGACAGTAAGCAATGAGCAGTTCTTC
V: TRBV7-9
size: -
J: TRBJ2-1
D: TRBD1

CDR3: CASSPALAGEQYF
DNA: TGTGCCAGCAGCCCCGCCCTGGCGGGCGAGCAGTACTTC
V: TRBV9
size: few
J: TRBJ2-7
D: -

CDR3: CASSQPGTSTHNEQFF
DNA: TGTGCCAGCAGCCAGCCAGGGACTAGCACCCACAATGAGCAGTTCTTC
V: TRBV4-2
size: few
J: TRBJ2-1
D: TRBD2

CDR3: CASSPGGGGGNEQFF
DNA: TGTGCCAGCAGCCCGGGGGGCGGCGGGGGAAATGAGCAGTTCTTC
V: TRBV11-2
size: few
J: TRBJ2-1
D: -